The present entry profiles one T cell receptor beta chain with its context. The target antigen is unknown. For the second PCR, which ran for about 6 to 12 cycles, a sample-barcoded 5' primer and a J-beta primer mix were used. TCRdb re-called the 5' RACE reads with MiXCR, one entry per CDR3 protein. The top ten hold 15% to 20% of the sample, which has 800,000 or so distinct CDR3 sequences, 35% to 60% seen once. This sample stems from a study of blood T cells in healthy people across ages. On the study more broadly: About one barcoded beta molecule per two T cells was the capture yield of template switching. Study-level points and caveats: Aged donors had fewer naive CD4+ cells and lower diversity than long-lived donors.

With 4 bases clipped from V and 2 bases from J, the junction kept 3 bases outside the gene matches. CDR1 and CDR2 (germline): SQVTM, ANQGSEA. There are 13 residues in the CDR3. For every donor, a draw yielded approximately 9.9 milliliters of peripheral blood. Every sample yielded at least 6.5 million isolated PBMCs. The sample was blood. The genes are TRBV29-1 and TRBJ2-7; TRBD2 agrees at 9 bases. This TCR was sampled from a man older than 75 in good health. CDR3 coding DNA: TGCAGCGTTGGAGCTAGCGGGGCCTACGAGCAGTACTTC. It specifies CSVGASGAYEQYF.